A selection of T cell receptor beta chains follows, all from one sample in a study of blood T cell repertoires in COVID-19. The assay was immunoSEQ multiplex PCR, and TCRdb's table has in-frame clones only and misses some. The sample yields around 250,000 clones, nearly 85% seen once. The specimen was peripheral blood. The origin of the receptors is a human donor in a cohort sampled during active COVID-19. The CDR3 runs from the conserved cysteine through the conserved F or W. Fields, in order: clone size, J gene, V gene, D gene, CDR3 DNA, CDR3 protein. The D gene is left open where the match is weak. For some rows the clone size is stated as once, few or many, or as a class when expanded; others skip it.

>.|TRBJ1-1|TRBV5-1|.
TGCGCCAGCAGCTCAGACACCGGGGGAGCAGCTTTCTTT
CASSSDTGGAAFF
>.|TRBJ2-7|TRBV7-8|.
TGTGCCAGCAGCCTCCGGGACACTCTCTCCTACGAGCAGTACTTC
CASSLRDTLSYEQYF
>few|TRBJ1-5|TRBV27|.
TGTGCCAGCAGTTCCACAGGAACAGGTCAGCCCCAGCATTTT
CASSSTGTGQPQHF
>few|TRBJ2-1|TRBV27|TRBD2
TGTGCCAGCAGTCCCCTGACTGGTAGCGGGAGATTCAATGAGCAGTTCTTC
CASSPLTGSGRFNEQFF
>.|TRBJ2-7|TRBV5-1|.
TGCGCCAGCAGCTGGGACGGGGGGCGAGGAAACGAGCAGTACTTC
CASSWDGGRGNEQYF
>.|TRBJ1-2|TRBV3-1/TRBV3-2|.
TGTGCCAGCAGCCAAGATACGGGGGTGGGAGGCTACACCTTC
CASSQDTGVGGYTF
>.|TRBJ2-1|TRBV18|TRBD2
TGTGCCAGCTCCAAGATCCCCCCTAGCGGGAGCTCCTACAATGAGCAGTTCTTC
CASSKIPPSGSSYNEQFF
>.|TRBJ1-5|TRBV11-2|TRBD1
TGTGCCAGCAGCTTAGAGACAGGGTTAGCAGGGCAGCCCCAGCATTTT
CASSLETGLAGQPQHF
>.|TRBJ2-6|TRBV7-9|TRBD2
TGTGCCAGCAGGGATAGCGGGAGGCGTAATGGGGCCAACGTCCTGACTTTC
CASRDSGRRNGANVLTF
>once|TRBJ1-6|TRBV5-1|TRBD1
TGCGCCAGCAGCTCTAACTACAGGGGTGCCTCTTATAATTCACCCCTCCACTTT
CASSSNYRGASYNSPLHF
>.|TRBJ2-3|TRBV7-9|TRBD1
TGTGCCAGCAGCTTTCCGGGACAGGGGGCCGAGCCCCGCACAGATACGCAGTATTTT
CASSFPGQGAEPRTDTQYF
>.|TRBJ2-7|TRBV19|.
TGTGCCAGTGACAGACAAACTCTCTACGAGCAGTACTTC
CASDRQTLYEQYF
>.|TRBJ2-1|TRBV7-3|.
TGTGCCAGCAGCTCAGGACAACCGAACCTCAATGAGCAGTTCTTC
CASSSGQPNLNEQFF
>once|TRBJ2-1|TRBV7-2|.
TGTGCCAGCAGCTTAAGTGCACTCCGCAATGAGCAGTTCTTC
CASSLSALRNEQFF
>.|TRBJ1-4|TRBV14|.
TGTGCCAGCAGCCAGACACGGGAAACTAATGAAAAACTGTTTTTT
CASSQTRETNEKLFF
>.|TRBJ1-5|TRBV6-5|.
TGTGCCAGCAGGGTTGGGGACATCTCGGGGGGGCCCCAGCATTTT
CASRVGDISGGPQHF
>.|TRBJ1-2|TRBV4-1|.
TGCGCCAGCAGCCAAGGGACAAGGCCCGGCTACACCTTC
CASSQGTRPGYTF
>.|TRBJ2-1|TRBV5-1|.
TGCGCCAGCAGCTTGGCTCTAGCGAAAGAGCAGTTCTTC
CASSLALAKEQFF
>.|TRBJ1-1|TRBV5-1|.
TGCGCCAGCAGCTTGGTCGGGGGACCGAACACTGAAGCTTTCTTT
CASSLVGGPNTEAFF
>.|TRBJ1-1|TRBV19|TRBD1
TGTGCCAGTAGTATGAGAGGGGGCGGTGGTAACACTGAAGCTTTCTTT
CASSMRGGGGNTEAFF
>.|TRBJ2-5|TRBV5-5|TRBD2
TGTGCCAGCACCGCCGGGACTAGCGGGGGTGAGACCCAGTACTTC
CASTAGTSGGETQYF
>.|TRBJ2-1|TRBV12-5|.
TGTGCTAGTGGTTTGGTACTCAGGGAAGGGTCAAATGAGCAGTTCTTC
CASGLVLREGSNEQFF
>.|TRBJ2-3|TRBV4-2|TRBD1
TGTGCCAGCAGCCAAGATTGGACAGGGACGGATACGCAGTATTTT
CASSQDWTGTDTQYF
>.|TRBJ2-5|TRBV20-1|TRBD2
TGCAGTGCTAGTTCCCCCGGGACTAGCGGGAGGGCCGTGGAGACCCAGTACTTC
CSASSPGTSGRAVETQYF